The clone carrying this T cell receptor beta chain was seen only a few times. Its specificity is not known. cDNA molecules carried unique molecular identifiers, and template switching added a universal primer site. TCRdb independently ran MiXCR on the 5' RACE reads; one entry per CDR3 protein. The table includes a few hundred thousand distinct CDR3 sequences, around 8.3% detected once. The data belong to a study of identical twins. Overall study findings and caveats: Abundant cord blood beta clonotypes carried fewer insertions; memory repertoires showed none.

CDR1 and CDR2 (germline): MNHEY, SMNVEV (reference sequence). This CDR3 is 11 amino acids long. V was trimmed by 8 bases and J by 8 bases, leaving 10 bases between them. This sample was shared with a second study, whose subject was yellow fever vaccine responses in identical twins.

The rearrangement links TRBV27 to TRBJ2-1, with a weak D call TRBD1 (6 bases). The clonotype originates from a young woman in good health. The sample taken for sequencing was CD8+ T cells sorted from blood. CDR3 sequence reads: CASGGTHEQFF. DNA for the CDR3: TGTGCCAGCGGGGGCACGCATGAGCAGTTCTTC.